Listed below are T cell receptor beta chains from one sample, sequenced in a study of CD8 T cells in ankylosing spondylitis. TCRdb reanalysed the 5' RACE reads using MiXCR and keeps one entry per CDR3 protein. The repertoire holds just over 300,000 distinct CDR3 sequences, less than 25% seen once, with 3.5% to 4.5% in the top ten. Source material: blood, either unsorted or a sorted T cell fraction (not recorded which). These receptors originate from a female donor with ankylosing spondylitis or in good health (not recorded which). CDR3s include the opening cysteine and the closing phenylalanine or tryptophan. D genes are given only for firm matches. Clone size is shown for a subset of rows, as once, few, many or a class of expanded clone.

j_call,v_call,d_call,clone_size,cdr3_nt,cdr3_aa
TRBJ2-1,TRBV24-1,TRBD2,-,TGTGCCACCAGTGATTTCGGGCGGGAGGCTGTCAATGAGCAGTTCTTC,CATSDFGREAVNEQFF
TRBJ2-3,TRBV7-9,TRBD2,-,TGTGCCAGCAGCTACGATATAGCGGGAGGGGTAGATACGCAGTATTTT,CASSYDIAGGVDTQYF
TRBJ1-5,TRBV6-2/TRBV6-3,-,-,TGTGCCAGCATGAGGGAGCTAAATCAGCCCCAGCATTTT,CASMRELNQPQHF
TRBJ1-2,TRBV24-1,-,few,TGTGCCACCAGTGATCGAACAGGTTCCGGCTACACCTTC,CATSDRTGSGYTF
TRBJ2-5,TRBV20-1,TRBD2,-,TGCAGTGCAGGGAGGGAGGACTGGGGAGAGACCCAGTACTTC,CSAGREDWGETQYF
TRBJ2-7,TRBV15,-,-,TGTGCCACCAGCAGAGGAACGGGGTCCCAAATAACGACCTACGAGCAGTACTTC,CATSRGTGSQITTYEQYF
TRBJ1-2,TRBV6-5,-,few,TGTGCCACCTCTTCGGGCGGAGCTTACCAGTATGGCTACACCTTC,CATSSGGAYQYGYTF
TRBJ2-3,TRBV4-3,TRBD2,-,TGCGCCAGCAGCCAAGTGGGGGACTACACAGATACGCAGTATTTT,CASSQVGDYTDTQYF
TRBJ2-6,TRBV10-2,-,-,TGCGCCAGCAGTGAGATTGGGGGGGCCAACGTCCTGACTTTC,CASSEIGGANVLTF
TRBJ1-2,TRBV27,TRBD1,-,TGTGCCAGCAGCCTGACAGGGGGCAGCGGCTATGGCTACACCTTC,CASSLTGGSGYGYTF
TRBJ2-5,TRBV7-2,-,many,TGTGCCAGCAGCTTAGCCCCTTTCGGAGGGGAAGAGACCCAGTACTTC,CASSLAPFGGEETQYF
TRBJ2-7,TRBV29-1,TRBD2,-,TGCAGCGTTGTGGTCACTAGCGGAGCATACGAGCAGTACTTC,CSVVVTSGAYEQYF
TRBJ2-4,TRBV13,TRBD1,few,TGTGCCAGCAGCTCGCGGACAGGGGGTCCGACCAAAAACATTCAGTACTTC,CASSSRTGGPTKNIQYF
TRBJ2-7,TRBV20-1,TRBD1,-,TGCAGTGCTACCGGGACAGGGTGGTACGAGCAGTACTTC,CSATGTGWYEQYF
TRBJ2-1,TRBV20-1,-,-,TGCAGTGCCCGTGAGGGGGGCAATGAGCAGTTCTTC,CSAREGGNEQFF
TRBJ1-2,TRBV3-1,-,-,TGTGCCAGCAGCGAAGGGAGGGGCTACACCTTC,CASSEGRGYTF
TRBJ2-7,TRBV20-1,-,many,TGCAGTGCCCCTCGTGTTCAGAATCCCTACGAGCAGTACTTC,CSAPRVQNPYEQYF
TRBJ2-3,TRBV7-2,-,many,TGTGCCAGCAGCTTAAGGTTTACCCGGGGCACAGATACGCAGTATTTT,CASSLRFTRGTDTQYF
TRBJ1-2,TRBV10-3,-,few,TGTGCCATCAGTGGGGGACCGTCATCCCTTCACTATGGCTACACCTTC,CAISGGPSSLHYGYTF
TRBJ1-4,TRBV20-1,-,-,TGCAGTGCTAGAGATCATCGACCGCTTAGGGTTTTT,CSARDHRPLRVF
TRBJ2-7,TRBV12-3/TRBV12-4,-,-,TGTGCCAGCAGCAAATCAACCGGGGGGCCGAGTCCAGGCTACGAGCAGTACTTC,CASSKSTGGPSPGYEQYF
TRBJ2-2,TRBV28,-,few,TGTGCCAGCAGTTTTCCAGGACGAATCGGGGAGCTGTTTTTT,CASSFPGRIGELFF
TRBJ2-3,TRBV24-1,-,-,TGTGCCACCAGTGGGCGAGATACGCAGTATTTT,CATSGRDTQYF
TRBJ1-3,TRBV5-8,-,few,TGTGCCAGCAGCTGGGCGGCCGGGTTAGGAAACACCATATATTTT,CASSWAAGLGNTIYF
TRBJ2-7,TRBV3-1,TRBD1,-,TGTGCCAGCAGCCTCGGGACAGGGGTAGGCGAGCAGTACTTC,CASSLGTGVGEQYF
TRBJ2-3,TRBV4-3,TRBD2,few,TGCGCCAGCAGCCCCGGAGCGGGGAGGGGAGATACGCAGTATTTT,CASSPGAGRGDTQYF
TRBJ2-5,TRBV24-1,-,few,TGTGCCACCAGTGATCCAGGGGAGGAGACCCAGTACTTC,CATSDPGEETQYF
TRBJ1-2,TRBV20-1,TRBD1,few,TGCAGTGCTAGGGGGAGGGGGCTTAGCTATGGCTACACCTTC,CSARGRGLSYGYTF
TRBJ2-1,TRBV14,TRBD2,-,TGTGCCAGCAGCCACGCAGCGGGACCCTCCTACAATGAGCAGTTCTTC,CASSHAAGPSYNEQFF
TRBJ2-2,TRBV6-1,TRBD2,few,TGTGCCAGCACCTACAAGCCGGGACTAGTCCTAGGTGGGCTGTTTTTT,CASTYKPGLVLGGLFF
TRBJ2-1,TRBV6-5,-,few,TGTGCCAGCAGTTCCCTGGGGAGGGGGACACCCTACAATGAGCAGTTCTTC,CASSSLGRGTPYNEQFF
TRBJ1-2,TRBV4-2,TRBD1,-,TGTGCCAGCAGCCACCCCAGGGGGAAGGAGGATGGCTACACCTTC,CASSHPRGKEDGYTF
TRBJ1-6,TRBV3-1,-,-,TGTGCCAGCAGCCGCTTGGGGCGCTCCCTCCACTTT,CASSRLGRSLHF
TRBJ2-4,TRBV4-1,-,-,TGCGCCAGCAGCCAAGATCGAGGTAGTACGGGAAACATTCAGTACTTC,CASSQDRGSTGNIQYF
TRBJ2-3,TRBV7-2,-,few,TGTGCCAGCAGCTTAGGGTGGACAGTCGGGAACACAGATACGCAGTATTTT,CASSLGWTVGNTDTQYF
TRBJ2-5,TRBV12-3/TRBV12-4,TRBD1,few,TGTGCCAGCACTTTGGACAGGGGGCGCCGGGAGACCCAGTACTTC,CASTLDRGRRETQYF
TRBJ2-3,TRBV20-1,-,few,TGCAGTGGAGAGCCACATAGCACAGATACGCAGTATTTT,CSGEPHSTDTQYF